This TCR beta chain was documented in a study of blood T cell repertoires in COVID-19. Study background: Donors in the United States, Italy and Spain gave samples during acute or convalescent COVID-19. PBMCs, B-cell-depleted T cells, or T cells were the source of the cDNA or gDNA that made up the material.

Participants were aged roughly 18 to 90 years from roughly 25 US areas. Cohorts were based on clinical histories the participants reported. Libraries were prepared by immunoSEQ multiplex PCR; TCRdb keeps only in-frame clonotypes and omits some of them. The sample lists about 130,000 clones; around 88% were seen once. This CDR3 is built from 15 residues. V shed 0 bases and J 9 bases; nucleotides not matched to a gene: 7. Germline values: CDR1 LNHDA, CDR2 SQIVND (reference sequence). The rearrangement links TRBV19 to TRBJ1-5, with 8 nucleotides matching TRBD1. The clonotype was recovered from a woman in her fifties or sixties who had recovered from COVID-19. Sequences were obtained from PBMCs or T cells enriched from blood (not recorded which). For the CDR3, the DNA is TGTGCCAGTAGTATAGAAGGGACAGGCCCTGGGCCCCAGCATTTT. As protein: CASSIEGTGPGPQHF.